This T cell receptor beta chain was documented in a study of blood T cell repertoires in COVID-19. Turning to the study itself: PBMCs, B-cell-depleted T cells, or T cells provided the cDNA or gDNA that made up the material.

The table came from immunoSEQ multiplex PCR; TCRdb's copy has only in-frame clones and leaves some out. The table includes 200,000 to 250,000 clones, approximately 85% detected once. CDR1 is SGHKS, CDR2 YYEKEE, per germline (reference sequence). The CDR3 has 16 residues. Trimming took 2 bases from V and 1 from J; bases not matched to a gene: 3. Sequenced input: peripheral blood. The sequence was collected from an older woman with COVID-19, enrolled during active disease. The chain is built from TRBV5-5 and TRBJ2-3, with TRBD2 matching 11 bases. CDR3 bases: TGTGCCAGCAGCTTCCTGACTAGCGGGGGCACAGATACGCAGTATTTT. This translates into CASSFLTSGGTDTQYF.